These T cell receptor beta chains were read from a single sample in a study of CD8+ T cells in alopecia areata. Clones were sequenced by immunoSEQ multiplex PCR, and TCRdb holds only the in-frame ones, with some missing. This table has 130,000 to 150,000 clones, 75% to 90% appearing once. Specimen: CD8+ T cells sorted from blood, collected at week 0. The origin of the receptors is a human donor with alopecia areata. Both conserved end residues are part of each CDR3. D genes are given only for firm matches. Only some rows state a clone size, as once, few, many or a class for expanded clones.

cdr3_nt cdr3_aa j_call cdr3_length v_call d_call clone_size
TGTGCCAGTAGATGGCACTCCAATCAGCCCCAGCATTTT CASRWHSNQPQHF TRBJ1-5 13 TRBV19 - -
TGTGCCAGCAGCTTAGGACCTGCAGTCTATAATTCACCCCTCCACTTT CASSLGPAVYNSPLHF TRBJ1-6 16 TRBV7-2 - -
TGTGCCAGCTCTCGGGGGGGGCACGACGAGCAGTACTTC CASSRGGHDEQYF TRBJ2-7 13 TRBV6-6 TRBD2 -
TGTGCCAGCAGATTTCCGGGACAGGGAACCGGGGAGCTGTTTTTT CASRFPGQGTGELFF TRBJ2-2 15 TRBV7-9 TRBD1 few
TGTGCCAGCAGCTACCTGACAGGGGGCGTCTACGAGCAGTACTTC CASSYLTGGVYEQYF TRBJ2-7 15 TRBV7-8 TRBD1 -
TGCAGCGTTGCGGGAGTCCGCACAGATACGCAGTATTTT CSVAGVRTDTQYF TRBJ2-3 13 TRBV29-1 - -
TGCGCCAGCAGTGACGACCGCAACTATGGCTACACCTTC CASSDDRNYGYTF TRBJ1-2 13 TRBV10-1 - -
TGTGCCAGCAGTTTTGGGGGTATCCCCTATAATTCACCCCTCCACTTT CASSFGGIPYNSPLHF TRBJ1-6 16 TRBV27 - once
TGCAGCGTTGAAGATCTGCAACAGGGCTCCTACAATGAGCAGTTCTTC CSVEDLQQGSYNEQFF TRBJ2-1 16 TRBV29-1 - -
TGTGCCAGCAGCTTAGCTCCCAGCAATCAGCCCCAGCATTTT CASSLAPSNQPQHF TRBJ1-5 14 TRBV7-6 - -
TGTGCCAGCAGCTTTTTAACAGATACGCAGTATTTT CASSFLTDTQYF TRBJ2-3 12 TRBV7-9 - -
TGTGCCAGCAGCCAGACTAGCGGAGACACAGATACGCAGTATTTT CASSQTSGDTDTQYF TRBJ2-3 15 TRBV7-9 TRBD2 -
TGTGCCAGCAGTTCCGGGTCTGCCACTGAAGCTTTCTTT CASSSGSATEAFF TRBJ1-1 13 TRBV27 - -
TGTGCCAGCACCCAGGGGGGGTCCTATAGCACAGATACGCAGTATTTT CASTQGGSYSTDTQYF TRBJ2-3 16 TRBV7-8 - -
TGTGCCAGCAACGAACTCAACTACAATGAGCAGTTCTTC CASNELNYNEQFF TRBJ2-1 13 TRBV2 - -
TGTGCCTGGGGAGACGGGACAGTCTCTGGAAACACCATATATTTT CAWGDGTVSGNTIYF TRBJ1-3 15 TRBV30 TRBD1 -
TGTGCCAGCAGCTACTCAACCACCGGGACAGGGAGGGCCAAAAACATTCAGTACTTC CASSYSTTGTGRAKNIQYF TRBJ2-4 19 TRBV7-8 TRBD1 -
TGTGCCAGCAGCTTCCGCAGGGAAAGTGACACCGGGGAGCTGTTTTTT CASSFRRESDTGELFF TRBJ2-2 16 TRBV13 - -
TGCGCCAGCAGCTTCGTGTCCGGGGAGCTGTTTTTT CASSFVSGELFF TRBJ2-2 12 TRBV5-1 - -
TGCAGCGTTGAAGCCAGGAACACTGAAGCTTTCTTT CSVEARNTEAFF TRBJ1-1 12 TRBV29-1 - -
TGTGCCAGCAGTTACGACAGGGACAATCAGCCCCAGCATTTT CASSYDRDNQPQHF TRBJ1-5 14 TRBV6-6 TRBD1 -
TGTGCCAGCAGCTTAATCGCGGGTATGAACACTGAAGCTTTCTTT CASSLIAGMNTEAFF TRBJ1-1 15 TRBV11-1 - -
TGCAGCGTATACGTGGGGCCCGGGGAGCTGTTTTTT CSVYVGPGELFF TRBJ2-2 12 TRBV29-1 - once
TGCAGCACTCGACAGGTCGACTCCTACGAGCAGTACTTC CSTRQVDSYEQYF TRBJ2-7 13 TRBV29-1 - -
TGTGCCAGCAGCGGAGGGGGAAGTCTCTATGGCTACACCTTC CASSGGGSLYGYTF TRBJ1-2 14 TRBV9 - -
TGTGCCAGCACCCTACTAGGGGTGTACAATGAGCAGTTCTTC CASTLLGVYNEQFF TRBJ2-1 14 TRBV6-5 - -
TGTGCCTGGAGTGACAATGAGCAGTTCTTC CAWSDNEQFF TRBJ2-1 10 TRBV30 - few
TGCGCCAGCAGCTTGAGGGGAGATAGCAATCAGCCCCAGCATTTT CASSLRGDSNQPQHF TRBJ1-5 15 TRBV5-1 - -
TGTGCCAGCAGTTTACCCCAGGGGCTAGCGGGCACCGGGGAGCTGTTTTTT CASSLPQGLAGTGELFF TRBJ2-2 17 TRBV27 TRBD2 -
TGTGCCAGCAGCACCGGGAGAGGATTGGATGGCTACACCTTC CASSTGRGLDGYTF TRBJ1-2 14 TRBV7-9 - -
TGCGCCAGCAGCGGATTAGGGGCCTACGAGCAGTACTTC CASSGLGAYEQYF TRBJ2-7 13 TRBV5-1 - -
TGTGCCAGCAGTTACTCCGGAGGGGCAGAGACCCAGTACTTC CASSYSGGAETQYF TRBJ2-5 14 TRBV6-6 - -
TGTGCCAGCAGTTACGGGACCCCGCAGGATTACGAGCAGTACTTC CASSYGTPQDYEQYF TRBJ2-7 15 TRBV6-5 - -
TGTGCCAGCAGTACATGGACAGGGGAAGGAGATACGCAGTATTTT CASSTWTGEGDTQYF TRBJ2-3 15 TRBV6-5 TRBD1 -
TGTGCCAGCAGCTTGACGGCCGATGAGCAGTTCTTC CASSLTADEQFF TRBJ2-1 12 TRBV5-4 - -
TGTGCCTGGAGTCCAGGACAGGTTCGCGGCTACACCTTC CAWSPGQVRGYTF TRBJ1-2 13 TRBV30 TRBD1 -
TGTGCCAGCAGCTTCCGAGAGACCCAGTACTTC CASSFRETQYF TRBJ2-5 11 TRBV13 - -
TGTGCCAGCAGCCCCCTAGGCGCTAGCGACCTCAAAAACATTCAGTACTTC CASSPLGASDLKNIQYF TRBJ2-4 17 TRBV28 - -
TGCGCCAGCAGTCCCGCGTCGGACGAGCAGTACTTC CASSPASDEQYF TRBJ2-7 12 TRBV5-1 - -
TGCGCCAGCAGCTTGAGGGCAGGCTGGGCGAACACTGAAGCTTTCTTT CASSLRAGWANTEAFF TRBJ1-1 16 TRBV5-1 - -
TGTGCCAGCAGTGAATCTGCGGAGGGAGATGGCTACACCTTC CASSESAEGDGYTF TRBJ1-2 14 TRBV6-1 - -
TGTGCCAGCAGTTTCACAGGGCCCACCTACGAGCAGTACTTC CASSFTGPTYEQYF TRBJ2-7 14 TRBV27 - -
TGTGCCTGGAGTCATAAAGGGAGCTACGAGCAGTACTTC CAWSHKGSYEQYF TRBJ2-7 13 TRBV30 - -
TGTGCCAGCAGTGCTGGGACGGGCGGCTACGAGCAGTACTTC CASSAGTGGYEQYF TRBJ2-7 14 TRBV27 - -
TGCGCCAGCAGCCAATTCACAGACACAGATACGCAGTATTTT CASSQFTDTDTQYF TRBJ2-3 14 TRBV4-1 - -
TGTGCCAGCAGTGAACGAGCGGGAGCGTACAATGAGCAGTTCTTC CASSERAGAYNEQFF TRBJ2-1 15 TRBV2 TRBD2 -